This T cell receptor (beta chain) was sequenced in a study of blood T cell repertoires in COVID-19. Study-wide context: The study drew acute and convalescent COVID-19 samples from the United States, Italy and Spain. T cells, B-cell-depleted T cells, or PBMCs supplied cDNA or gDNA.

The CDR3 spans 15 residues. Germline values: CDR1 SEHNR, CDR2 FQNEAQ (reference sequence). The germline V and J ends were trimmed by 5 bases and 3 bases, with 14 bases remaining between them. In the original workflow: Researchers report that nucleated cell counts were estimated from reference gene primer amplification. Libraries were prepared by immunoSEQ multiplex PCR; TCRdb keeps only in-frame clonotypes and omits some of them. V and J calls and clone size are copied from that table; D and trimming were computed from the DNA. This repertoire shows about 23,000 clones, about nine tenths found once; its top ten account for roughly 20%.

The chain combines TRBV7-9 with TRBJ2-1; D not resolved. Sequencing input: peripheral blood. The source of this sequence is a woman of 80 years or more with acute or convalescent COVID-19. The CDR3 DNA is TGTGCCAGCAGCCCTAGTGAGATTCTCTACAATGAGCAGTTCTTC. Amino acids: CASSPSEILYNEQFF.